These 28 T cell receptor beta chains originate from one sample sequenced in a study of T cell responses to AZD1222 COVID-19 vaccine. Repertoires were generated with immunoSEQ multiplex PCR, while TCRdb's copy carries only in-frame clones and drops some. The data hold 130,000 or so clones, with 75% to 95% observed a single time. Sequencing used peripheral blood, obtained on day 0 of AZD1222 vaccination. The receptors originated from an adult in good health.

V gene TRBV4-3 combines with J gene TRBJ1-2; D perhaps matches TRBD1 (5 bases). The CDR3 consists of 16 residues. V gave up 7 bases and J gave up 4 bases, with 22 bases separating them. CDR1 and CDR2 from the germline V gene are LGHNA and YSLEER. CDR3 loop: CASTEVAGVTVYGYTF. The CDR3 DNA reads as TGCGCCAGCACCGAGGTGGCGGGGGTTACCGTCTATGGCTACACCTTC.

A word on this clone: A read error may explain this, as a much larger clone is one base away. The J gene is TRBJ2-5, the V gene TRBV20-1; 7 positions agree with TRBD2. The ends lost 3 bases at V and 1 base at J; junction bases unmatched: 17. Germline V gives CDR1 DFQATT, CDR2 SNEGSKA (reference sequence). This CDR3 is built from 18 residues. In DNA, the CDR3 is TGCAGTGCTAGTTCCCCCCTAGCGGAGGCAACATTCCAAGAGACCCAGTACTTC. Its protein is CSASSPLAEATFQETQYF.

The chain uses TRBV2 and TRBJ1-6, with D uncertain. Between the trimmed V and J ends, which lost 7 bases and 6 bases, there was a span of 16 bases. The CDR3 contains 15 residues. Germline CDR1 is SNHLY and CDR2 is FYNNEI. The CDR3 region is CASIEFSSGNSPLHF. The DNA for the CDR3 is TGTGCCAGCATTGAGTTCTCAAGCGGTAATTCACCCCTCCACTTT.

The V call is TRBV5-1, the J call TRBJ2-1; TRBD2 might be the D (5 bases). V lost 1 base to trimming and J lost 0 bases, with 11 bases between them. Germline V CDR1 and CDR2: SGHRS, YFSETQ. The CDR3 length is 16 residues. The CDR3 here is CASSLFPRDSYNEQFF. The CDR3 DNA reads as TGCGCCAGCAGCTTGTTCCCTCGGGACTCCTACAATGAGCAGTTCTTC.

This chain connects TRBV10-1 to TRBJ2-1; 7 nucleotides align to TRBD1. Looked up from germline, CDR1 is WNHNN and CDR2 is SYGVQD (reference sequence). The CDR3 runs 16 residues. J gave up 5 bases and V 3 bases, and 10 bases lay outside the gene matches. The CDR3 reads CASSDYTGEINNEQFF. The CDR3 DNA follows: TGCGCCAGCAGTGACTATACAGGGGAGATTAACAATGAGCAGTTCTTC.

The chain recombines TRBV7-9 with TRBJ1-1; possibly TRBD1 for D (5 bases). Looked up from germline, CDR1 is SEHNR and CDR2 is FQNEAQ (reference sequence). The CDR3 has 16 amino acids. V gave up 3 bases and J gave up 1 base, with 15 bases separating them. CDR3 amino acids: CASSFTQDQRNTEAFF. For the CDR3, the DNA is TGTGCCAGCAGCTTTACACAGGATCAGCGGAACACTGAAGCTTTCTTT.

This clone was seen a handful of times. The chain joins TRBV27 to TRBJ1-2; D perhaps matches TRBD1 (6 bases). Germline V gives CDR1 MNHEY, CDR2 SMNVEV (reference sequence). Trimming removed 5 bases from V and 8 bases from J, with 15 bases in between. The CDR3 covers 13 residues. The chain's CDR3 is CASSLLNREGYTF. CDR3 nucleotides: TGTGCCAGCAGTCTATTAAACAGGGAAGGCTACACCTTC.

J is TRBJ1-6 and V is TRBV28; possibly TRBD1 for D (6 bases). Trimming took off 4 bases at V and 9 bases at J, with 16 bases between the two ends. Germline V CDR1 and CDR2: MDHEN, SYDVKM. The CDR3 has 15 residues. CDR3 bases: TGTGCCAGCAGTTCCGGGGGGGGCGAAATTTCACCCCTCCACTTT. Translation gives CASSSGGGEISPLHF.

This chain joins TRBV9 and TRBJ2-1, with 10 bases that match TRBD2. V gave up 0 bases and J gave up 4 bases; unmatched junction bases: 4. The germline V gene encodes CDR1 SGDLS and CDR2 YYNGEE. The CDR3 covers 16 residues. The CDR3 DNA sequence: TGTGCCAGCAGCGTAGTAGCGGGGGGCTTATACAATGAGCAGTTCTTC. Amino acids: CASSVVAGGLYNEQFF.

The J gene is TRBJ2-7, the V gene TRBV27; the D gene is possibly TRBD1 (5 bases). The length of the CDR3 is 14 residues. The germline V gene has CDR1 MNHEY and CDR2 SMNVEV (reference sequence). V shed 3 bases and J shed 6 bases, with 15 bases lying between them. The CDR3 DNA reads TGTGCCAGCAGTTTCGGGTTCAAGGGGCGCGAGCAGTACTTC. Translation gives CASSFGFKGREQYF.

This chain connects TRBV28 to TRBJ2-5, with 8 nucleotides matching TRBD2. Germline V CDR1 and CDR2: MDHEN, SYDVKM. Losses at the gene ends were 3 bases for V and 4 bases for J; bases not matched to a gene: 10. CDR3 length: 16 amino acids. The CDR3 sequence: CASSFGTRRSGETQYF. CDR3 sequence (DNA): TGTGCCAGCAGTTTTGGGACTAGACGGTCCGGAGAGACCCAGTACTTC.

The chain uses TRBV4-3 and TRBJ1-2; 9 positions match TRBD1. Germline V CDR1 and CDR2: LGHNA, YSLEER. The trim removed 3 bases at V and 7 bases at J, leaving 12 bases unmatched. CDR3 length equals 16 residues. The CDR3 here is CASSQDRGASPTGYTF. The CDR3 nucleotides read TGCGCCAGCAGCCAGGACAGGGGCGCTTCTCCGACTGGCTACACCTTC.

The gene calls are TRBV28 and TRBJ1-5; D might be TRBD1 (5 bases). Germline V gives CDR1 MDHEN, CDR2 SYDVKM. This CDR3 has 17 amino acids. Trimming shortened V by 4 bases and J by 1 base, and 17 bases separated the two germline ends. This chain's CDR3 is CASSYRGGIQSNQPQHF. For the CDR3, the DNA is TGTGCCAGCAGTTACCGCGGGGGTATTCAGAGCAATCAGCCCCAGCATTTT.

The gene calls are TRBV19 and TRBJ1-5; 9 nucleotides line up with TRBD1. J lost 6 bases, V lost 5 bases, and 5 bases had no gene match. The CDR3 sequence is 14 residues long. Germline assignment: CDR1 LNHDA and CDR2 SQIVND (reference sequence). CDR3 region: CASSPEQGAQPQHF. The CDR3 DNA is TGTGCCAGTAGTCCCGAACAGGGGGCTCAGCCCCAGCATTTT.

CDR3 protein: CASRRDRGNTGELFF. DNA for the CDR3: TGTGCCAGCCGCCGAGACAGGGGGAACACCGGGGAGCTGTTTTTT. The chain uses TRBV28 and TRBJ2-2, with 8 bases fitting TRBD1. Germline V lookup: CDR1 MDHEN, CDR2 SYDVKM. Trimming at V came to 8 bases and at J to 1 base, leaving 6 bases not matched to a gene. The CDR3 runs to 15 residues.

This sequence joins TRBV5-1 and TRBJ2-3; D unresolved. CDR1 is SGHRS and CDR2 is YFSETQ in the germline V gene. The CDR3 totals 16 residues. Trimming removed 0 bases from V and 2 bases from J, with 13 bases in between. The CDR3 sequence is CASSLAHQWDTDTQYF. CDR3 DNA sequence: TGCGCCAGCAGCTTGGCCCATCAGTGGGACACAGATACGCAGTATTTT. The complete variable domain, with remaining parts taken from reference TRBV5-1 and TRBJ2-3, reads KAGVTQTPRYLIKTRGQQVTLSCSPISGHRSVSWYQQTPGQGLQFLFEYFSETQRNKGNFPGRFSGRQFSNSRSEMNVSTLELGDSALYLCASSLAHQWDTDTQYFGPGTRLTVL.

The rearrangement joins TRBV30 to TRBJ1-5; 7 bases align to TRBD1. The germline CDR1 and CDR2 sequences are GTSNPN and SVGIG (reference sequence). The CDR3 is 15 residues long. Trimming cost V 4 bases and J 6 bases; bases outside gene matches: 12. The CDR3 is CAWKIGTVQGQPQHF. The CDR3 nucleotides are TGTGCCTGGAAGATAGGGACAGTGCAGGGTCAGCCCCAGCATTTT.

This clone came up once. J is TRBJ2-3 and V is TRBV6-5; TRBD1 matches 8 bases. Germline V gene data show CDR1 as MNHEY and CDR2 as SVGAGI. V trimming: 4 bases; J trimming: 1 base; junction bases outside the gene matches: 4. The CDR3 spans 15 residues. This chain's CDR3 is CASSLDRGGTDTQYF. CDR3 DNA sequence: TGTGCCAGCAGTTTAGACAGGGGCGGCACAGATACGCAGTATTTT.

This clone was detected once. The rearrangement joins TRBV29-1 to TRBJ1-2; D perhaps matches TRBD1 (5 bases). The CDR3 length is 12 residues. Trimming removed 5 bases at V and 5 bases at J, with 12 bases between. In germline, CDR1 is SQVTM, CDR2 ANQGSEA. The DNA of the CDR3 is TGCAGCGTTCCGGCGGGGGGATATGGCTACACCTTC. This encodes CSVPAGGYGYTF.

The chain carries TRBV21-1 and TRBJ2-2; the table gives TRBD1 as D, unverified against the DNA. TRBV21-1 is an annotated pseudogene. The CDR3 length is 18 residues. CDR3 sequence reads: CASSKSRREAENTGELFF. The CDR3 nucleotides are TGTGCCAGCAGCAAATCCCGCAGGGAAGCCGAGAACACCGGGGAGCTGTTTTTT.

The gene calls are TRBV24-1 and TRBJ2-3; 10 positions agree with TRBD1. V trimming: 1 base; J trimming: 6 bases; junction bases outside the gene matches: 6. The CDR3 length is 16 residues. Germline-derived CDR1 and CDR2 are KGHDR and SFDVKD. CDR3 region: CATSDFLGQGLDTQYF. DNA of the CDR3: TGTGCCACCAGTGATTTTTTGGGACAGGGGTTGGATACGCAGTATTTT.

This chain joins TRBV6-2 or TRBV6-3 and TRBJ2-1; maybe TRBD1 (6 bases). V was clipped by 5 bases and J by 8 bases, with 10 bases between them. The CDR3 runs to 12 residues. Germline V gene lookup returns CDR1 MNHEY and CDR2 SVGEGT. The CDR3 DNA reads TGTGCCAGCAGTCAGGGGTGGGATGAGCAGTTCTTC. This encodes CASSQGWDEQFF.

J is TRBJ1-6 and V is TRBV3-1 (or the pseudogene TRBV3-2); possibly TRBD1 for D (5 bases). Germline V gene sequence: CDR1 LGHDT, CDR2 YNNKEL (reference sequence). The CDR3 has 17 amino acids. Trimming took 4 bases from V and 9 from J, leaving 22 bases between them. The CDR3 protein is CASSLHAPGSGVSPLHF. The CDR3 nucleotides read TGTGCCAGCAGCCTTCACGCGCCAGGCTCGGGGGTTTCACCCCTCCACTTT.

CDR3 sequence reads: CASRGDLLSDTQYF. The CDR3 nucleotides are TGTGCCAGCAGAGGGGACCTGTTGTCAGATACGCAGTATTTT. This sequence joins TRBV27 and TRBJ2-3, with D perhaps being TRBD1 or TRBD2 (5 bases each). The germline gives CDR1 MNHEY, CDR2 SMNVEV (reference sequence). This CDR3 has 14 amino acids. Trimming removed 6 bases at V and 4 bases at J, with 14 bases between.

The J gene is TRBJ1-5, the V gene TRBV6-2 or TRBV6-3; no clear D gene. The ends were cut back, 4 bases at V and 3 bases at J, with 10 bases in the middle. CDR1 and CDR2 (germline): MNHEY, SVGEGT. The CDR3 loop spans 14 amino acids. CDR3 nucleotide sequence: TGTGCCAGCAGTTCCCCACGGCTCAATCAGCCCCAGCATTTT. Translation gives CASSSPRLNQPQHF.

The CDR3 DNA follows: TGCGCCAGCAGCCCTAGTGGAAACACCATATATTTT. Translated, it gives CASSPSGNTIYF. The chain has TRBV4-3 and TRBJ1-3; no clear D. V gave up 4 bases and J gave up 3 bases, with 4 bases separating them. The CDR3 runs 12 residues. Germline V lookup: CDR1 LGHNA, CDR2 YSLEER.

V and J are TRBV19 and TRBJ2-1; D ambiguous. The V and J ends lost 7 bases and 0 bases respectively, with 10 bases between them. Germline V CDR1 and CDR2: LNHDA, SQIVND (reference sequence). The CDR3 loop spans 14 amino acids. CDR3: CASNKRLSYNEQFF. As DNA, the CDR3 is TGTGCCAGTAACAAGCGTCTCTCCTACAATGAGCAGTTCTTC.

The CDR3 bases are TGTGCCAGCAGCTTAGACGGGACACTCTCTGGCTACACCTTC. The encoded protein is CASSLDGTLSGYTF. This sequence joins TRBV7-2 and TRBJ1-2; TRBD1 is a possible D gene (6 bases). CDR1 and CDR2 from the germline V gene are SGHTA and FQGNSA. V was trimmed by 1 base and J by 7 bases, leaving 13 bases between them. The CDR3 has 14 amino acids.